The 23 T cell receptor beta chains listed next were all sequenced from one sample in a study of T cell responses to AZD1222 COVID-19 vaccine. Measured with immunoSEQ multiplex PCR; TCRdb has only the in-frame clones, and not every one. The sample holds some 120,000 clones, around nine tenths seen once. The sequencing used peripheral blood, collected on day 0 of AZD1222 vaccination. The receptors originated from an adult in good health.

The chain uses TRBV4-1 and TRBJ2-1; D not resolved. This CDR3 has 13 amino acids. Trimming cost V 5 bases and J 8 bases, with 13 bases left between them. Germline CDR1 and CDR2: MGHRA and YSYEKL. The CDR3, as DNA: TGCGCCAGCAGCGACGGAGTGTTTTATGAGCAGTTCTTC. It yields the protein CASSDGVFYEQFF.

This clone appeared once. The chain is built from TRBV6-5 and TRBJ2-7; 11 bases map to TRBD1. CDR1 MNHEY and CDR2 SVGAGI come from the germline V gene. J gave up 5 bases and V 4 bases, and 7 bases lay outside the gene matches. The CDR3 is made up of 15 amino acids. CDR3 in DNA: TGTGCCAGCAGTTGGGGGGACAGGGGGATCAACGAGCAGTACTTC. It translates to CASSWGDRGINEQYF.

The count of this clone is one. The chain has TRBV7-8 and TRBJ1-2, with 8 bases lining up with TRBD1. This CDR3 spans 17 amino acids. The germline V gene encodes CDR1 SGHVS and CDR2 FQNEAQ. Unmatched junction bases numbered 11, after V lost 5 bases and J lost 0 bases. The CDR3 sequence is CASSPLIGTGANYGYTF. For the CDR3, the DNA is TGTGCCAGCAGCCCTTTAATTGGGACAGGCGCTAACTATGGCTACACCTTC.

The CDR3 is CASSETSGGYGYTF. In DNA, the CDR3 is TGTGCCAGCAGTGAGACTTCAGGGGGCTATGGCTACACCTTC. This chain links TRBV6-1 with TRBJ1-2; TRBD1 aligns across 7 bases. The J segment lost 4 bases and the V segment lost 3 bases, leaving 5 bases of the junction unmatched. The CDR3 loop spans 14 amino acids. Germline V gene lookup returns CDR1 MNHNS and CDR2 SASEGT.

The chain links TRBV5-4 to TRBJ2-1; 8 nucleotides line up with TRBD2. Germline CDR1 SGHNT, CDR2 YYREEE (reference sequence). The J segment lost 5 bases and the V segment lost 0 bases, leaving 7 bases of the junction unmatched. There are 16 residues in the CDR3. For the CDR3, the DNA is TGTGCCAGCAGCTTGGCCGGCGCGGGGGGCGACAATGAGCAGTTCTTC. Translated: CASSLAGAGGDNEQFF. Combining the CDR3 with reference TRBV5-4 and TRBJ2-1 gives the whole variable domain ETGVTQSPTHLIKTRGQQVTLRCSSQSGHNTVSWYQQALGQGPQFIFQYYREEENGRGNFPPRFSGLQFPNYSSELNVNALELDDSALYLCASSLAGAGGDNEQFFGPGTRLTVL.

A few counts support this clone. This rearrangement joins TRBV5-1 to TRBJ2-7; D tentatively reads TRBD1 or TRBD2 (6 bases each). The CDR3 contains 12 residues. CDR1 is SGHRS and CDR2 is YFSETQ in the germline V gene. V was clipped by 0 bases and J by 6 bases, with 7 bases between them. The CDR3 loop is CASSLAGAEQYF. CDR3 sequence (DNA): TGCGCCAGCAGCTTGGCGGGGGCCGAGCAGTACTTC.

The chain uses TRBV25-1 and TRBJ2-7, with unresolved D. The CDR3 runs 11 residues. V lost 3 bases, J lost 6 bases, and 6 bases lay in between. Germline V CDR1 and CDR2: MGHDK, SYGVNS. The DNA of the CDR3 is TGTGCCAGCAGTGACATGGTCGAGCAGTACTTC. It specifies CASSDMVEQYF.

This chain uses TRBV7-9 with TRBJ1-2; D is uncertain. The V gene lost 1 base and the J gene lost 3 bases, with 12 bases spanning the gap. The CDR3 sequence is 15 residues long. Germline loops: CDR1 SEHNR, CDR2 FQNEAQ (reference sequence). In nucleotides, the CDR3 is TGTGCCAGCAGCTTAGGGGCGGCAGAACACTATGGCTACACCTTC. Translating gives CASSLGAAEHYGYTF.

V is TRBV20-1 and J is TRBJ1-6; D remains unclear. The V end was cut by 3 bases, the J end by 8 bases, with 11 bases between. This CDR3 has 13 residues. CDR1 and CDR2 (germline): DFQATT, SNEGSKA (reference sequence). The CDR3 reads CSASEQKHSPLHF. CDR3 sequence (DNA): TGCAGTGCTAGTGAACAGAAACATTCACCCCTCCACTTT.

The rearrangement uses TRBV29-1 and TRBJ1-2; no definite D call. Germline CDR1 and CDR2: SQVTM and ANQGSEA. This CDR3 comprises 14 residues. V lost 4 bases to trimming and J lost 5 bases, with 17 bases between them. CDR3 DNA: TGCAGCGTTGTAGGGTCCACATTGGGTTATGGCTACACCTTC. Protein: CSVVGSTLGYGYTF.

This rearrangement joins TRBV7-2 to TRBJ2-7; D unclear. The CDR3 consists of 12 residues. Germline V CDR1 and CDR2: SGHTA, FQGNSA. V shed 2 bases and J shed 4 bases, with 6 bases lying between them. DNA for the CDR3: TGTGCCAGCAGCTTACTAGGTTACGAGCAGTACTTC. This codes for CASSLLGYEQYF.

The chain joins TRBV15 to TRBJ1-5, with a possible D match to TRBD1 (5 bases). Germline CDR1 reads LNHNV; CDR2 reads YYDKDF (reference sequence). The CDR3 totals 15 residues. Trimming took 1 base from V and 1 from J, leaving 8 bases between them. CDR3 coding DNA: TGTGCCACCAGCAGAGTGGCAGGGAGCAATCAGCCCCAGCATTTT. Protein: CATSRVAGSNQPQHF.

The rearrangement links TRBV6-1 to TRBJ2-7; a weak D match, TRBD1 (5 bases). Trimming took 3 bases from V and 1 from J, leaving 13 bases between them. The CDR3 is 15 residues long. The germline CDR1 and CDR2 sequences are MNHNS and SASEGT. The CDR3 nucleotides read TGTGCCAGCAGTGAGGGTCAGGGTATGTCCTACGAGCAGTACTTC. Its protein product is CASSEGQGMSYEQYF.

The rearrangement joins TRBV18 to TRBJ2-7; D uncertain. The germline V and J ends were trimmed by 2 bases and 4 bases, with 21 bases remaining between them. The CDR3 is 17 residues long. Germline lookup yields CDR1 KGHSH and CDR2 LQKENI. In nucleotides, the CDR3 is TGTGCCAGCTCACCAAATAATAGGTTTACGGACCTTTACGAGCAGTACTTC. Translated: CASSPNNRFTDLYEQYF.

J is TRBJ1-5 and V is TRBV27, with 11 bases that match TRBD1. V was clipped by 6 bases and J by 10 bases; unmatched bases: 20. The germline V gene encodes CDR1 MNHEY and CDR2 SMNVEV (reference sequence). CDR3 length: 18 residues. CDR3 region: CASRPGQGAIQAMKPQHF. DNA for the CDR3: TGTGCCAGCAGACCTGGACAGGGGGCAATCCAGGCGATGAAACCCCAGCATTTT.

The chain joins TRBV19 to TRBJ1-1, with 10 bases fitting TRBD1. Germline CDR1 and CDR2: LNHDA and SQIVND (reference sequence). V lost 3 bases to trimming and J lost 4 bases; unmatched junction nucleotides: 5. The CDR3 spans 15 residues. The DNA of the CDR3 is TGTGCCAGTAGTATCGGACAGGGGGTTGTCACTGAAGCTTTCTTT. The encoded protein is CASSIGQGVVTEAFF.

The gene calls are TRBV30 and TRBJ2-7; tentative D call: TRBD1 (6 bases). Germline V gene data show CDR1 as GTSNPN and CDR2 as SVGIG (reference sequence). This CDR3 comprises 15 residues. Trimming stripped 2 bases from V and 5 bases from J, with 19 bases between. The CDR3 sequence: CAWSSGVGAYDEQYF. CDR3 in DNA: TGTGCCTGGAGTTCAGGGGTTGGGGCCTACGACGAGCAGTACTTC.

The chain carries TRBV4-2 and TRBJ2-7, with 8 bases identical to TRBD2. Trimming at V came to 0 bases and at J to 4 bases, leaving 5 bases not matched to a gene. The CDR3 is 15 residues long. Per germline, CDR1 LGHNA and CDR2 YNFKEQ. The CDR3 loop is CASSQETGGPYEQYF. DNA of the CDR3: TGTGCCAGCAGCCAAGAAACGGGGGGGCCGTACGAGCAGTACTTC.

The CDR3, as DNA: TGTGCCACCAGCAGATGGACAGGGGGAGGCTCTGGAAACACCATATATTTT. It specifies CATSRWTGGGSGNTIYF. The chain links TRBV15 to TRBJ1-3; 10 bases map to TRBD1. Per germline, CDR1 LNHNV and CDR2 YYDKDF (reference sequence). Trimming took 2 bases from V and 0 from J; bases not matched to a gene: 4. This CDR3 spans 17 amino acids.

For the CDR3, the DNA is TGTGCCAGCAGCGTAGCTTCTGGGCAGAGCTCTGGGGCCAACGTCCTGACTTTC. It codes for CASSVASGQSSGANVLTF. The genes are TRBV9 and TRBJ2-6; D is unresolved. The V and J ends lost 0 bases and 0 bases respectively, with 13 bases between them. The CDR3 extends over 18 amino acids. The V gene's germline CDR1 is SGDLS and CDR2 YYNGEE.

This clone has a handful of counts. The chain couples TRBV2 to TRBJ1-2, with TRBD1 identical over 7 bases. The CDR3 is made up of 13 amino acids. Looked up from germline, CDR1 is SNHLY and CDR2 is FYNNEI. Unmatched junction bases numbered 7, after V lost 10 bases and J lost 2 bases. In DNA, the CDR3 is TGTGCCACGAGACAGGGTTTAAACTATGGCTACACCTTC. Encoded protein: CATRQGLNYGYTF.

This chain joins TRBV5-1 and TRBJ2-7, with D perhaps TRBD1 or TRBD2 (5 bases each). V was pared by 9 bases and J by 4 bases, with 14 bases between. Germline lookup yields CDR1 SGHRS and CDR2 YFSETQ. CDR3 length: 12 amino acids. The CDR3 here is CATSERGYEQYF. The CDR3 DNA sequence: TGCGCCACTTCGGAGAGGGGTTACGAGCAGTACTTC. The full variable domain, in which reference TRBV5-1 and TRBJ2-7 provide the parts outside the CDR3, is KAGVTQTPRYLIKTRGQQVTLSCSPISGHRSVSWYQQTPGQGLQFLFEYFSETQRNKGNFPGRFSGRQFSNSRSEMNVSTLELGDSALYLCATSERGYEQYFGPGTRLTVT.

The J gene is TRBJ1-2, the V gene TRBV12-3 or TRBV12-4, with 7 bases that match TRBD1. This CDR3 region has 13 residues. J lost 6 bases, V lost 3 bases, and 4 bases had no gene match. CDR3 coding DNA: TGTGCCAGCAGTTTTCAGGGGGGTCATGGCTACACCTTC. It encodes CASSFQGGHGYTF.